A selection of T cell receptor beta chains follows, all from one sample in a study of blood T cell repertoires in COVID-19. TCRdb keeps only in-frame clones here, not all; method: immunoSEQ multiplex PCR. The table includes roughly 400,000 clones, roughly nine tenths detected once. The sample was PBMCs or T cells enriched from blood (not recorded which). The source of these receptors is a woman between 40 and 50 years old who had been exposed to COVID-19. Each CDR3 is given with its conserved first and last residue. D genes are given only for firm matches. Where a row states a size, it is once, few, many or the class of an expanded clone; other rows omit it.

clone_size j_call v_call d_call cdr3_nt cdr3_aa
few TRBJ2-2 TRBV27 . TGTGCCAGCAGTCTCCATCCCACGGGCACCGGGGAGCTGTTTTTT CASSLHPTGTGELFF
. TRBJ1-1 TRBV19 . TGTGCCAGTAGTCCGCAACAGGGTTCTAAAGCTTTCTTT CASSPQQGSKAFF
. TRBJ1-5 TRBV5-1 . TGCGCCAGCAGCCCTGACCCCGTGGGCGATAGCAATCAGCCCCAGCATTTT CASSPDPVGDSNQPQHF
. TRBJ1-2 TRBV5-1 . TGCGCCAGCAGCTTGGAAGGAGATGGCTACACCTTC CASSLEGDGYTF
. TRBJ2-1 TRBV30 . TGTGCCTGGAGACGTCCTTTGGCAGGGGCAAATGAGCAGTTCTTC CAWRRPLAGANEQFF
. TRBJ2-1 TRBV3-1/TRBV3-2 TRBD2 TGTGCCAGCAACCAGGCGTCTAGCGGGGGTAATGAGCAGTTCTTC CASNQASSGGNEQFF
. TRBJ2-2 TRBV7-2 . TGTGCCAGCAGCTTAGCGTCGCCAGGGGCCGGGGAGCTGTTTTTT CASSLASPGAGELFF
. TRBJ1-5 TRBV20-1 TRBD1 TGCAGTGCCAGTGACAGGGCTGGCAATCAGCCCCAGCATTTT CSASDRAGNQPQHF
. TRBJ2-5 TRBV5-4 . TGTGCCAGCAGCTCCCAATCCCAGCAAGAGACCCAGTACTTC CASSSQSQQETQYF
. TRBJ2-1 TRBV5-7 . TGTGCCAGCAGCTTGGACCCTAGCGAACCCTACAATGAGCAGTTCTTC CASSLDPSEPYNEQFF
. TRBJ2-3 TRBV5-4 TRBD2 TGTGCCAGCAGCTTGCCAACTAGCGGTCGCACAGATACGCAGTATTTT CASSLPTSGRTDTQYF
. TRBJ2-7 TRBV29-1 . TGCAGCGCCCGGACAGATGGGGCCTACGAGCAGTACTTC CSARTDGAYEQYF
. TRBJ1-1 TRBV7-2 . TGTGCCAGCAGCTTGAAGGGAGGGATGAACACTGAAGCTTTCTTT CASSLKGGMNTEAFF
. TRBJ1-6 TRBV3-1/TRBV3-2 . TGTGCCAGCAGCCAGGGGGGATCGAATTCACCCCTCCACTTT CASSQGGSNSPLHF
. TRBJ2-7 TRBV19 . TGTGCCAGTAGTATAGTCCCCAGCCGGGGGTTACCCTACGAGCAGTACTTC CASSIVPSRGLPYEQYF
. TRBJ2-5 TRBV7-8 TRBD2 TGTGCCAGCAGCCGTCCGGCGGGAGAGGCCCAGTACTTC CASSRPAGEAQYF
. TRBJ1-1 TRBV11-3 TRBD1 TGTGCCAGCAGAAGCCGGGACAGATTGAACACTGAAGCTTTCTTT CASRSRDRLNTEAFF
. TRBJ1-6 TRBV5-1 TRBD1 TGCGCCAGCAGCTTGGGACAGGGATGGAATTCACCCCTCCACTTT CASSLGQGWNSPLHF
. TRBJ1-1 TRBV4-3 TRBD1 TGCGCCAGCAGCCAAGCAGCCGGGACAGTAGCTTTCTTT CASSQAAGTVAFF
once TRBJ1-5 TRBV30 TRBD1 TGTGCCTGGAGTCGAGGGGGCGAGAGCAATCAGCCCCAGCATTTT CAWSRGGESNQPQHF
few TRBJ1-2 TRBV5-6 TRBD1 TGTGCCAGCAGCTTAGCACCCAGGGGGCGCATCTATGGCTACACCTTC CASSLAPRGRIYGYTF
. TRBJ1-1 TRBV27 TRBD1 TGTGCCAGCAGTCCGGGACAGGGGACGAACACTGAAGCTTTCTTT CASSPGQGTNTEAFF
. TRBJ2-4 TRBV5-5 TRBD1 TGTGCCAGCAGCTTTTGGGACAGTAGAAACATTCAGTACTTC CASSFWDSRNIQYF
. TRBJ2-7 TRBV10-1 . TGCGCCAGCAGTGAGTCTGGCCCGGGCGAGCAGTACTTC CASSESGPGEQYF
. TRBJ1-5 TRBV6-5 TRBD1 TGTGCCAGCAGTTCGACAGGGGGGAGCAATCAGCCCCAGCATTTT CASSSTGGSNQPQHF
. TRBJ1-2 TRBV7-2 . TGTGCCAGCAGCTTATCACAGAATCCTAACTATGGCTACACCTTC CASSLSQNPNYGYTF
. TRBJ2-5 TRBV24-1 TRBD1 TGTGCCACCAGTGATCCAGGACAGGCGTACCAAGAGACCCAGTACTTC CATSDPGQAYQETQYF
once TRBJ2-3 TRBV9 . TGTGCCAGCAGCGTAGAAGCGGCCACAGATACGCAGTATTTT CASSVEAATDTQYF
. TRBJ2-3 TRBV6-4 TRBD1 TGTGCCAGCAGTCGCGGACAGGAAATAACAGATACGCAGTATTTT CASSRGQEITDTQYF
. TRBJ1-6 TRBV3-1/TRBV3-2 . TGTGCCAGCAGCGGAGCGGGTGGCGATAACCTTTCACCCCTCCACTTT CASSGAGGDNLSPLHF
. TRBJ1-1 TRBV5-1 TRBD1 TGCGCCAGCAGCTTGGTCCAGGGGGACACTGAAGCTTTCTTT CASSLVQGDTEAFF
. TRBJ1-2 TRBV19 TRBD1 TGTGCCAGTAGTTTTACCCGGGACAGGGGGCATGGCTACACCTTC CASSFTRDRGHGYTF
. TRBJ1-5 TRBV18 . TGTGCCAGCTCACTCAGCTGGGGCTCTGATCAGCCCCAGCATTTT CASSLSWGSDQPQHF
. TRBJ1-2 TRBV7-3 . TGTGCCAGCAGCCAGCAGGGCTATGGCTACACCTTC CASSQQGYGYTF
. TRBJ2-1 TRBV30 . TGTGCCTGGAGTGTATTGCCTAGACGGCAGTTCTTC CAWSVLPRRQFF
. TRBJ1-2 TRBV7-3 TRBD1 TGTGCCAGCAAGACAGGGGAGAGTTCCTATGGCTACACCTTC CASKTGESSYGYTF
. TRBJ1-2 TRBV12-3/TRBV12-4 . TGTGCCAGCAGAGCGACCACTAACTATGGCTACACCTTC CASRATTNYGYTF
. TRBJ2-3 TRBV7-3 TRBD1 TGTGCCAGCAGCCGGGACAGGGGGCGCTTCGCAGATACGCAGTATTTT CASSRDRGRFADTQYF
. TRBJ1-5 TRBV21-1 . TGTGCCAGCAGCAAAGAGTACCGGCGGAAGACAGGGAATACTGACAATCAGCCCCAGCATTTT CASSKEYRRKTGNTDNQPQHF
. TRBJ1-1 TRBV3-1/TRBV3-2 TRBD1 TGTGCCAGCAGCCTTAGACAGGGATCGGACACTGAAGCTTTCTTT CASSLRQGSDTEAFF
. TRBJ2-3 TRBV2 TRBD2 TGTGCCAGCGAGACTAGCGGGGGTTCTACGCAGTATTTT CASETSGGSTQYF
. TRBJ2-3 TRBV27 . TGTGCCAGCAGTTCCCCCCGGTTGAAGCCGGCAGATACGCAGTATTTT CASSSPRLKPADTQYF
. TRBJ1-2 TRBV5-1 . TGCGCCAGCAGCTTGGTCTCGGGGGAAATTGCGGGTGGCTACACCTTC CASSLVSGEIAGGYTF
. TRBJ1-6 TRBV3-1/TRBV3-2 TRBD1 TGTGCCAGCAGCCAGATGGGACAGATCTCACCCCTCCACTTT CASSQMGQISPLHF
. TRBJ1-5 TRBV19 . TGTGTTCCTCCCATCGGGCAGCCCCAGCATTTT CVPPIGQPQHF
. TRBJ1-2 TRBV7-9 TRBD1 TGTGCCAGCGGGACAGACAGATCTAACTATGGCTACACCTTC CASGTDRSNYGYTF
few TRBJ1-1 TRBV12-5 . TGTGCTAGTGTCATTCGGGGGGACACTGAAGCTTTCTTT CASVIRGDTEAFF
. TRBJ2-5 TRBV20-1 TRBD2 TGCAGTGCTAGTTCCAGCGGGAGGGCCGGGGAGACCCAGTACTTC CSASSSGRAGETQYF
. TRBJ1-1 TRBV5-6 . TGTGCCAGCAGCTTGGCAGGCCTAGGGGCTGAAGCTTTCTTT CASSLAGLGAEAFF
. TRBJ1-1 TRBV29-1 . TGCAGCGTTGATGGGTCCAGGGACACTGAAGCTTTCTTT CSVDGSRDTEAFF
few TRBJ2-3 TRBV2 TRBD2 TGTGCCAGCAGTGAAATGGTCGGGGGAGCGGGAGGGGCAGATACGCAGTATTTT CASSEMVGGAGGADTQYF
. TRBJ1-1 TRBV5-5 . TGTGCCAGCAGCTTGAAGGGCAAAGGGGCTGAAGCTTTCTTT CASSLKGKGAEAFF